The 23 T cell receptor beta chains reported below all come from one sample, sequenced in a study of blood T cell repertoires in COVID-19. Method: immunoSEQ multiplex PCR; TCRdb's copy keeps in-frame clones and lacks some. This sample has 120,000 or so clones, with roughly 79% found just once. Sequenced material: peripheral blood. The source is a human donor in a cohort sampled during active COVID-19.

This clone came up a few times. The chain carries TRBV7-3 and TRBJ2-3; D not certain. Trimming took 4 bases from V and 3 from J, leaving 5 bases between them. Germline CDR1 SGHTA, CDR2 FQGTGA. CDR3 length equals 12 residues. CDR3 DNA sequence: TGTGCCAGCAGCTCCCTTACAGATACGCAGTATTTT. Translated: CASSSLTDTQYF.

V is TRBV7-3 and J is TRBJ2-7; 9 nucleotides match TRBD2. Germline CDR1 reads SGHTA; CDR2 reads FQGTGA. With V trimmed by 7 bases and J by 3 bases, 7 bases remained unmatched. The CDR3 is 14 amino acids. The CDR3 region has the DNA TGTGCCAGCACCCTAGCGGGGATTTACTACGAGCAGTACTTC. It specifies CASTLAGIYYEQYF.

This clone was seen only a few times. The CDR3 here is CASSLRGQGVYEQYF. The CDR3 DNA sequence: TGCGCCAGCAGCTTGAGGGGACAGGGAGTCTACGAGCAGTACTTC. The rearrangement links TRBV5-1 to TRBJ2-7; 9 bases are a match to TRBD1. Trimming removed 1 base from V and 3 bases from J; junction bases left unmatched: 5. Germline loops: CDR1 SGHRS, CDR2 YFSETQ. CDR3 length: 15 amino acids.

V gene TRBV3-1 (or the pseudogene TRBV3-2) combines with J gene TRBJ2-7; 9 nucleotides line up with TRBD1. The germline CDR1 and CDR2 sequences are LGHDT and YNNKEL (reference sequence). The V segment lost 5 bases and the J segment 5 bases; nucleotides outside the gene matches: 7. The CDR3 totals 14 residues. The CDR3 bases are TGTGCCAGCAGCTTCGGACAGGGGTCCCACGAGCAGTACTTC. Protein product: CASSFGQGSHEQYF.

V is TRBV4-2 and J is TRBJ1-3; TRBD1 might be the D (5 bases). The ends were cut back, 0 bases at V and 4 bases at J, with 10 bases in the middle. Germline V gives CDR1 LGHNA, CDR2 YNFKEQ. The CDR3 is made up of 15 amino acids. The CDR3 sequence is CASSQESGKGNTIYF. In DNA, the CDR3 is TGTGCCAGCAGCCAAGAGTCAGGGAAGGGAAACACCATATATTTT.

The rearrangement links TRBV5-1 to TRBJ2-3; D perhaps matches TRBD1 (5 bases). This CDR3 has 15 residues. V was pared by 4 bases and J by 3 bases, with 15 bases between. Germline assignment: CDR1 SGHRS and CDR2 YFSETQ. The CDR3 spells CASSQQGRTTDTQYF. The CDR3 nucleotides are TGCGCCAGCAGCCAGCAGGGCAGGACAACAGATACGCAGTATTTT.

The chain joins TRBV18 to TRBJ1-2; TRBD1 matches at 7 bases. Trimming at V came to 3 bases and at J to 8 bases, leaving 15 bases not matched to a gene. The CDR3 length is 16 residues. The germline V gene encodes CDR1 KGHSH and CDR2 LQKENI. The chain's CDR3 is CASSPTDRAGSEGYTF. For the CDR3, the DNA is TGTGCCAGCTCACCTACTGACAGGGCTGGTTCTGAGGGCTACACCTTC.

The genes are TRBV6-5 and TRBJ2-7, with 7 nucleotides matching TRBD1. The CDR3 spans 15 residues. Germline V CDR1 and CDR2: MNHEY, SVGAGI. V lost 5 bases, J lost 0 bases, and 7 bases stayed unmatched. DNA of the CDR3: TGTGCCAGCAGTCCTGGGACAGTAAGCTCCTACGAGCAGTACTTC. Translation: CASSPGTVSSYEQYF.

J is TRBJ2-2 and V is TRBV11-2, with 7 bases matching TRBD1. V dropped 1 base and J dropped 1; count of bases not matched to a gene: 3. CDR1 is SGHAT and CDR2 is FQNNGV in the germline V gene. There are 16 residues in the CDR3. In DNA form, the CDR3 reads TGTGCCAGCAGCTTAGCGGGACAGAAGAACACCGGGGAGCTGTTTTTT. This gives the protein CASSLAGQKNTGELFF.

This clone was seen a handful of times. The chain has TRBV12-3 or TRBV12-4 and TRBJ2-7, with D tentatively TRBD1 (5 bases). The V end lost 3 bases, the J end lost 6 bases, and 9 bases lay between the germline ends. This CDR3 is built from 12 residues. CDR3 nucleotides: TGTGCCAGCAGTTTTGGTAGGGGCGAGCAGTACTTC. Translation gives CASSFGRGEQYF.

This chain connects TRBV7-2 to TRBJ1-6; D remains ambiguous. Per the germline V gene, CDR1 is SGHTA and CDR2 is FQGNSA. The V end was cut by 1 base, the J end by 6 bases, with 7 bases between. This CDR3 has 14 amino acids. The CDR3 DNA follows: TGTGCCAGCAGCTTAGTGGGGAGTAATTCACCCCTCCACTTT. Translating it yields CASSLVGSNSPLHF.

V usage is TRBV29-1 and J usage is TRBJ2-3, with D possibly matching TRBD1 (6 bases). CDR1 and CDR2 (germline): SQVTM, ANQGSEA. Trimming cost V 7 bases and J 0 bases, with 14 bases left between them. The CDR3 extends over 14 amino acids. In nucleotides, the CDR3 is TGCAGCGCCATCCGACAGGCTAGCACAGATACGCAGTATTTT. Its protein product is CSAIRQASTDTQYF.

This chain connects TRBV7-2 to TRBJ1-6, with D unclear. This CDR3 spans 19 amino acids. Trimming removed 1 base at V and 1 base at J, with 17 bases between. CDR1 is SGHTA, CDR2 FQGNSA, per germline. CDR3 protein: CASSLEFSIRGSYNSPLHF. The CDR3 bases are TGTGCCAGCAGCTTAGAATTCTCGATTCGGGGATCCTATAATTCACCCCTCCACTTT.

The CDR3 DNA follows: TGTGCCAGCTCACCTCGTCCCGGGACTAGGTCAACCTACGAGCAGTACTTC. It specifies CASSPRPGTRSTYEQYF. V gene TRBV18 combines with J gene TRBJ2-7; TRBD2 matches at 8 bases. The CDR3 is 17 amino acids. The germline CDR1 and CDR2 sequences are KGHSH and LQKENI. Trimming at V came to 3 bases and at J to 2 bases, leaving 12 bases not matched to a gene.

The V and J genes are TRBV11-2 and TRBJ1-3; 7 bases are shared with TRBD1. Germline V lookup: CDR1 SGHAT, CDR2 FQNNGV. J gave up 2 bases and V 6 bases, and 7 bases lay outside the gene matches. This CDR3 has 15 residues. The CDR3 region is CASRPDRETGNTIYF. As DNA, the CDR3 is TGTGCCAGCAGACCCGACAGGGAGACTGGAAACACCATATATTTT.

CDR3 nucleotides: TGTGCCAGCAGCCAGGACACGAACACTGAAGCTTTCTTT. Translating gives CASSQDTNTEAFF. The rearrangement links TRBV7-6 to TRBJ1-1; a possible D gene is TRBD1 (5 bases). Trimming pared 5 bases from V and 1 base from J, leaving 8 bases between. This CDR3 contains 13 residues. Germline-derived CDR1 and CDR2 are SGHVS and FNYEAQ.

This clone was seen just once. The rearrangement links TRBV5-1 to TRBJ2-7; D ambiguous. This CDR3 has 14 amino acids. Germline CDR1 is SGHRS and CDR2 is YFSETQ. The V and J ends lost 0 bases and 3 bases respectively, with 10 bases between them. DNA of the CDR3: TGCGCCAGCAGCTTGGCCGGCGGAAGCTACGAGCAGTACTTC. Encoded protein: CASSLAGGSYEQYF.

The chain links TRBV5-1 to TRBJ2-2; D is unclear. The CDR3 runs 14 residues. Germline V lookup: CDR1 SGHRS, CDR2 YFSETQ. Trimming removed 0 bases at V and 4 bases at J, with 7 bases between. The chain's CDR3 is CASSLAAVTGELFF. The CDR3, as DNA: TGCGCCAGCAGCTTGGCCGCAGTCACCGGGGAGCTGTTTTTT.

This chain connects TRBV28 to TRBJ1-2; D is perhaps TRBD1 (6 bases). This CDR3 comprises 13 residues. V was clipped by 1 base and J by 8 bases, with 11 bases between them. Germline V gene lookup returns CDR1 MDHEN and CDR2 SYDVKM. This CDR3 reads CASSLSQGRGYTF. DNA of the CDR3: TGTGCCAGCAGTTTATCACAGGGTCGAGGCTACACCTTC.

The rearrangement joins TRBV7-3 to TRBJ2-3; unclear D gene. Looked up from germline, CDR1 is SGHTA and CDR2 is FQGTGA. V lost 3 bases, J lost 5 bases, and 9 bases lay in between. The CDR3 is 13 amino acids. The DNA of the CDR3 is TGTGCCAGCAGCTTGACGACTGTAGATACGCAGTATTTT. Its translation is CASSLTTVDTQYF.

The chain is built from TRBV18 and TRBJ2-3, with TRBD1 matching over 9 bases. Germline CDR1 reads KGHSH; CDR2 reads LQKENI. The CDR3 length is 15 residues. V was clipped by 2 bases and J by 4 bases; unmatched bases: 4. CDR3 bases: TGTGCCAGCTCACCAGGCGACAGGGGGGCAGATACGCAGTATTTT. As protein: CASSPGDRGADTQYF.

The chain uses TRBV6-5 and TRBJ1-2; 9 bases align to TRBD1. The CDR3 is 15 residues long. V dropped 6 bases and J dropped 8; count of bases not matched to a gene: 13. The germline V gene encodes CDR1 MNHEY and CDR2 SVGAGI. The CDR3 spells CASSIRQGGIDGYTF. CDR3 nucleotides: TGTGCCAGCAGCATTAGACAGGGGGGGATTGACGGCTACACCTTC.

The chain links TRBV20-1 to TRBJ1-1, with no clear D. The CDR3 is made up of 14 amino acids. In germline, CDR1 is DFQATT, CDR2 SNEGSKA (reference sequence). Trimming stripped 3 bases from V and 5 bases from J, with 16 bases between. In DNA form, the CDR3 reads TGCAGTGCTAGTAGGTCTCGGGAGAGAACTGAAGCTTTCTTT. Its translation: CSASRSRERTEAFF.